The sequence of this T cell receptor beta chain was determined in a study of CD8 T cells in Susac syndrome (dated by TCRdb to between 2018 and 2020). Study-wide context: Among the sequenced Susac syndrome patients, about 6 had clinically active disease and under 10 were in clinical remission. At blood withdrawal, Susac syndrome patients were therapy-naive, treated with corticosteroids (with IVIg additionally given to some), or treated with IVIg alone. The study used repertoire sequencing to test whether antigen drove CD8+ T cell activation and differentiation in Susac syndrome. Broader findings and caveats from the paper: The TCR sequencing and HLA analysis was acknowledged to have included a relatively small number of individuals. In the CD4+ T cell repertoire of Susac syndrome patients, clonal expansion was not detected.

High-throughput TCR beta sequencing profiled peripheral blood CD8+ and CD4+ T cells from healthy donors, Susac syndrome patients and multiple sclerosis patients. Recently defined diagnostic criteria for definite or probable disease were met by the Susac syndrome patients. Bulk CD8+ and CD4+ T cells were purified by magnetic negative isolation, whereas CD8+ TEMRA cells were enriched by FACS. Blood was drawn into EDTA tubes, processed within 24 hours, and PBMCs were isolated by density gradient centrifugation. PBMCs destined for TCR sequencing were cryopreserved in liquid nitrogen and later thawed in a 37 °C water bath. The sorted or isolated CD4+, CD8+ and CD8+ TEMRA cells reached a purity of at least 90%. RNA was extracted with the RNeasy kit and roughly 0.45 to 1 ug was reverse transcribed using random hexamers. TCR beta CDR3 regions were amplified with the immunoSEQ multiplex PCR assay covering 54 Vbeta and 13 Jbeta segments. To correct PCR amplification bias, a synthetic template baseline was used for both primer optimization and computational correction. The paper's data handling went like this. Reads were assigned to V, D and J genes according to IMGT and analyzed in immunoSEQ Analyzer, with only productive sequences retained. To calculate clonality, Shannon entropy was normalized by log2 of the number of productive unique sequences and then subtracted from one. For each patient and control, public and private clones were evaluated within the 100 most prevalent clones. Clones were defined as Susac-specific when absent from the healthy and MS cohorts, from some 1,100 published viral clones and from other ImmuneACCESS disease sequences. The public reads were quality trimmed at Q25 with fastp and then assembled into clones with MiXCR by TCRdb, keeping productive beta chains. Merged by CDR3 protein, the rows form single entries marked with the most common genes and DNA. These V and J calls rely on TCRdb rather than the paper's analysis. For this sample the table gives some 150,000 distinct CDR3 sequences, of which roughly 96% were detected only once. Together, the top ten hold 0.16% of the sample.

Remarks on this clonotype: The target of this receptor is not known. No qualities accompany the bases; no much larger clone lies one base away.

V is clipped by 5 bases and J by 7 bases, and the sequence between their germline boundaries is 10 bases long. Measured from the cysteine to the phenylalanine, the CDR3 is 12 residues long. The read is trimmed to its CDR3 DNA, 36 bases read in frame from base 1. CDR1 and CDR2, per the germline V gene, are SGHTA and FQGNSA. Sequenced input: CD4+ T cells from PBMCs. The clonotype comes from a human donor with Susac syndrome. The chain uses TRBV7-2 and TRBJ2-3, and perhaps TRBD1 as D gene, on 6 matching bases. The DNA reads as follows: TGTGCCAGCAGCCCGCAGGGGTATACGCAGTATTTT. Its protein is CASSPQGYTQYF. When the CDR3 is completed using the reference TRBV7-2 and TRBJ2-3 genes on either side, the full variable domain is GAGVSQSPSNKVTEKGKDVELRCDPISGHTALYWYRQSLGQGLEFLIYFQGNSAPDKSGLPSDRFSAERTGGSVSTLTIQRTQQEDSAVYLCASSPQGYTQYFGPGTRLTVL.